The T cell receptor (beta chain) described here comes from a study of blood T cell repertoires in COVID-19. This CDR3 spans 15 amino acids. V was cut by 3 bases and J by 2 bases, with 13 bases left in between. Germline CDR1 is MDHEN and CDR2 is SYDVKM. Measured with immunoSEQ multiplex PCR; TCRdb has only the in-frame clones, and not every one. The table includes approximately 330,000 clones, approximately 86% detected once. The study assigned cohorts using participant-reported clinical history. The clonotype comes from a woman between 40 and 50 years old with acute COVID-19. The gene calls are TRBV28 and TRBJ1-2; the D gene is possibly TRBD1 (6 bases). Sequencing was carried out using PBMCs or T cells enriched from blood (not recorded which). In DNA form, the CDR3 reads TGTGCCAGCAGTTTGTCGTCTCAGGGGAACTATGGCTACACCTTC. Amino acid sequence: CASSLSSQGNYGYTF.